The 30 T cell receptor beta chains in this list originate from one sample, sequenced in a study of type 1 and type 2 diabetes patients. The PCR template was genomic DNA. Multiplex PCR with 30 forward and 13 reverse primers amplified the TCR beta CDR3. Each CDR3 protein gets one entry after TCRdb re-called the multiplex PCR reads with MiXCR. The top ten clones hold roughly an eighth of a sample with 270,000 or so distinct CDR3 sequences, around 47% of them seen once. Material for sequencing was peripheral blood mononuclear cells (PBMCs). These receptors all stem from a man between 18 and 29 years old with type 2 diabetes.

The chain has TRBV6-2 or TRBV6-3 and TRBJ2-5; 10 bases line up with TRBD1. The DNA end is more similar to TRBJ2-1, so the J call may be wrong. Germline lookup yields CDR1 MNHEY and CDR2 SVGEGT. The CDR3 runs 13 residues. The CDR3: CASMGQGNNEQFF. CDR3 bases: TGTGCCAGCATGGGACAGGGGAACAATGAGCAGTTCTTC.

A few counts support this clonotype. This rearrangement joins TRBV27 to TRBJ1-1; 7 nucleotides match TRBD1. Per the germline V gene, CDR1 is MNHEY and CDR2 is SMNVEV (reference sequence). Unmatched junction bases numbered 7, after V lost 6 bases and J lost 0 bases. The CDR3 runs to 15 residues. The CDR3 DNA sequence: TGTGCCAGCAGCCCGGACAGGCCTCTGAACACTGAAGCTTTCTTT. Residues: CASSPDRPLNTEAFF.

The V and J genes are TRBV6-5 and TRBJ2-2; D not resolved. There are 13 residues in the CDR3. V dropped 0 bases and J dropped 6 bases, with 5 bases sitting between them. The germline V gene encodes CDR1 MNHEY and CDR2 SVGAGI. The CDR3 loop reads CASSYSGSGELFF. CDR3 nucleotide sequence: TGTGCCAGCAGTTACTCAGGGTCCGGGGAGCTGTTTTTT.

In this sample, this clonotype turned up many times. The genes are TRBV19 and TRBJ2-5; a weak D match, TRBD2 (5 bases). Germline-derived CDR1 and CDR2 are LNHDA and SQIVND (reference sequence). V lost 7 bases and J lost 5, with 11 bases in between. There are 12 residues in the CDR3. The CDR3 reads CASTGGGETQYF. CDR3 nucleotides: TGTGCCAGTACAGGAGGAGGCGAGACCCAGTACTTC.

The rearrangement links TRBV2 to TRBJ2-5; D unresolved. The V gene lost 4 bases and the J gene lost 5 bases, with 5 bases spanning the gap. The CDR3 extends over 11 amino acids. CDR1 is SNHLY, CDR2 FYNNEI, per germline. The CDR3 DNA reads TGTGCCAGCAGTGCATTCGAGACCCAGTACTTC. Translated, it gives CASSAFETQYF. Full variable domain (remainder filled in from reference TRBV2 and TRBJ2-5): EPEVTQTPSHQVTQMGQEVILRCVPISNHLYFYWYRQILGQKVEFLVSFYNNEISEKSEIFDDQFSVERPDGSNFTLKIRSTKLEDSAMYFCASSAFETQYFGPGTRLLVL.

V and J are TRBV19 and TRBJ1-1; TRBD1 is a possible D gene (5 bases). The germline V and J ends were trimmed by 5 bases and 1 base, with 5 bases remaining between them. Looked up from germline, CDR1 is LNHDA and CDR2 is SQIVND (reference sequence). The CDR3 is 12 residues long. The CDR3, as DNA: TGTGCCAGTAGTGACAGGAACACTGAAGCTTTCTTT. Protein: CASSDRNTEAFF.

In nucleotides, the CDR3 is TGCAGTGCCCGCAAAACCTCGATTCTCGATTCGCAGTATTTT. Protein product: CSARKTSILDSQYF. This chain joins TRBV20-1 and TRBJ2-3; D not resolved. This CDR3 contains 14 residues. V was trimmed by 6 bases and J by 10 bases, leaving 23 bases between them. CDR1 and CDR2 (germline): DFQATT, SNEGSKA (reference sequence).

The chain employs TRBV4-1 and TRBJ2-7; no reliable D call. V was trimmed by 1 base and J by 7 bases, leaving 17 bases between them. This CDR3 contains 15 residues. The V gene's germline CDR1 is MGHRA and CDR2 YSYEKL. The CDR3 sequence is CASSQVFTSAREQYF. Written as DNA, the CDR3 is TGCGCCAGCAGCCAAGTATTTACCTCAGCGCGGGAGCAGTACTTC.

Regarding this clonotype: Its ends do not fully match the called genes, so a read error is possible. CDR3 region: CAISELPAGVVTGELFF. DNA of the CDR3: TGTGCCATCAGTGAGCTTCCAGCGGGAGTTGTTACCGGGGAGCTGTTTTTT. This chain joins TRBV2 and TRBJ2-2; 8 bases map to TRBD2. This CDR3 region has 17 residues. The germline gives CDR1 SNHLY, CDR2 FYNNEI.

The rearrangement links TRBV24-1 to TRBJ2-2, with D possibly matching TRBD2 (6 bases). Germline assignment: CDR1 KGHDR and CDR2 SFDVKD. The CDR3 sequence is 14 residues long. V lost 11 bases and J lost 5, with 17 bases in between. In nucleotides, the CDR3 is TGTGCCAGTACCCCCGGGACTGTAACCGGGGAGCTGTTTTTT. It encodes CASTPGTVTGELFF.

V and J are TRBV2 and TRBJ2-6, with D uncertain. V dropped 7 bases and J dropped 0 bases, with 10 bases sitting between them. The CDR3 runs 15 residues. Germline V gene data show CDR1 as SNHLY and CDR2 as FYNNEI. CDR3 amino acids: CASKVESSGANVLTF. The CDR3 DNA follows: TGTGCCAGCAAGGTTGAGAGCTCTGGGGCCAACGTCCTGACTTTC.

This clonotype was seen more than once but under ten times. J is TRBJ2-2 and V is TRBV28, with a tentative D call TRBD1 (5 bases). Looked up from germline, CDR1 is MDHEN and CDR2 is SYDVKM. The V and J ends lost 5 bases and 5 bases respectively, with 12 bases between them. The CDR3 sequence is 14 residues long. The CDR3 nucleotides read TGTGCCAGCAGTCGGGCGTCAGGGACCGGGGAGCTGTTTTTT. Its protein is CASSRASGTGELFF. Full variable domain (missing parts from reference TRBV28 and TRBJ2-2): DVKVTQSSRYLVKRTGEKVFLECVQDMDHENMFWYRQDPGLGLRLIYFSYDVKMKEKGDIPEGYSVSREKKERFSLILESASTNQTSMYLCASSRASGTGELFFGEGSRLTVL.

A few counts support this clonotype. This chain uses TRBV6-5 with TRBJ2-7, with a tentative D call TRBD2 (5 bases). Germline lookup yields CDR1 MNHEY and CDR2 SVGAGI. The CDR3 covers 13 residues. Trimming pared 2 bases from V and 2 bases from J, leaving 7 bases between. The CDR3 reads CASSYGRTYEQYF. DNA for the CDR3: TGTGCCAGCAGTTACGGGAGAACCTACGAGCAGTACTTC.

The gene calls are TRBV6-5 and TRBJ2-2; TRBD2 agrees at 9 bases. CDR3 length equals 16 residues. CDR1 MNHEY and CDR2 SVGAGI come from the germline V gene. With 6 bases clipped from V and 0 bases from J, the junction kept 5 bases outside the gene matches. The CDR3 loop is CASSRSSGTNTGELFF. In nucleotides, the CDR3 is TGTGCCAGCAGCCGATCTAGCGGGACGAACACCGGGGAGCTGTTTTTT.

This clonotype appeared once. This rearrangement joins TRBV29-1 to TRBJ2-5, with 10 positions matching TRBD1. The trim removed 4 bases at V and 5 bases at J, leaving 1 base unmatched. Germline-derived CDR1 and CDR2 are SQVTM and ANQGSEA. The CDR3 has 12 residues. The CDR3 nucleotides are TGCAGCGTTGGGACAGGGGGGGAGACCCAGTACTTC. Translated, it gives CSVGTGGETQYF. Using reference TRBV29-1 and TRBJ2-5 for the parts outside the CDR3, the full variable domain is SAVISQKPSRDICQRGTSLTIQCQVDSQVTMMFWYRQQPGQSLTLIATANQGSEATYESGFVIDKFPISRPNLTFSTLTVSNMSPEDSSIYLCSVGTGGETQYFGPGTRLLVL.

The rearrangement joins TRBV4-1 to TRBJ1-5; 7 bases agree with TRBD1. The CDR3 consists of 15 residues. Germline CDR1 MGHRA, CDR2 YSYEKL. The junction had 6 bases not matched to a gene; V was cut back by 3 bases and J by 4 bases. CDR3 protein: CASSQSGTENQPQHF. The CDR3 bases are TGCGCCAGCAGCCAGTCCGGGACAGAAAATCAGCCCCAGCATTTT.

The chain joins TRBV2 to TRBJ2-2, with D maybe TRBD1 (5 bases). This CDR3 is 15 amino acids long. V was trimmed by 6 bases and J by 2 bases, leaving 13 bases between them. CDR1 is SNHLY and CDR2 is FYNNEI in the germline V gene. CDR3 sequence reads: CASSPQGKNTGELFF. The CDR3 DNA reads TGTGCCAGCAGCCCGCAGGGAAAAAACACCGGGGAGCTGTTTTTT.

A remark on this clonotype: A much larger clone lies a single base off, so this may be a read error. The chain employs TRBV19 and TRBJ2-7, with TRBD1 matching 9 bases. CDR3 size: 13 residues. Trimming cost V 3 bases and J 4 bases; bases outside gene matches: 1. In germline, CDR1 is LNHDA, CDR2 SQIVND (reference sequence). CDR3 loop: CASSMTGGYEQYF. As DNA, the CDR3 is TGTGCCAGTAGTATGACAGGGGGGTACGAGCAGTACTTC.

This sequence joins TRBV27 and TRBJ2-7; weak D call: TRBD1 (6 bases). Germline V gene lookup returns CDR1 MNHEY and CDR2 SMNVEV (reference sequence). Trimming removed 5 bases at V and 3 bases at J, with 20 bases between. The CDR3 contains 16 residues. Written as DNA, the CDR3 is TGTGCCAGCAGTCTCTCTTCCGGGACACTGGGCTACGAGCAGTACTTC. It translates to CASSLSSGTLGYEQYF.

This chain uses TRBV24-1 with TRBJ1-2; no reliable D call. From germline, CDR1 is KGHDR and CDR2 SFDVKD. Trimming took 2 bases from V and 3 from J, leaving 9 bases between them. This CDR3 comprises 14 residues. The CDR3 DNA reads TGTGCCACCAGTGATTACGTGTTTGACTATGGCTACACCTTC. Translation: CATSDYVFDYGYTF.

This clonotype turned up a few times. The V and J genes are TRBV28 and TRBJ2-7, with D possibly TRBD1 on 5 matching bases. Trimming shortened V by 4 bases and J by 2 bases, and 15 bases separated the two germline ends. The CDR3 loop spans 15 amino acids. Per germline, CDR1 MDHEN and CDR2 SYDVKM. The CDR3 DNA follows: TGTGCCAGCAGTTCGATACTCAGGGCCGCCTACGAGCAGTACTTC. This translates into CASSSILRAAYEQYF. Combining the CDR3 with reference TRBV28 and TRBJ2-7 gives the whole variable domain DVKVTQSSRYLVKRTGEKVFLECVQDMDHENMFWYRQDPGLGLRLIYFSYDVKMKEKGDIPEGYSVSREKKERFSLILESASTNQTSMYLCASSSILRAAYEQYFGPGTRLTVT.

This clonotype occurred a few times. The rearrangement joins TRBV10-1 to TRBJ2-7; D is uncertain. V was pared by 3 bases and J by 2 bases, with 20 bases between. Germline assignment: CDR1 WNHNN and CDR2 SYGVQD (reference sequence). The CDR3 has 17 residues. The CDR3 DNA is TGCGCCAGCAGTGAATTGGAGTGGGCTGATGTAACCTACGAGCAGTACTTC. Its protein is CASSELEWADVTYEQYF.

V is TRBV25-1 and J is TRBJ1-6, with D perhaps matching TRBD1 (6 bases). Germline V gene data show CDR1 as MGHDK and CDR2 as SYGVNS. The germline V and J ends were trimmed by 6 bases and 5 bases, with 11 bases remaining between them. This CDR3 comprises 14 residues. In DNA, the CDR3 is TGTGCCAGCAGACGGACAGTCGATAATTCACCCCTCCACTTT. It is translated as CASRRTVDNSPLHF. Full variable domain (outside the CDR3, taken from reference TRBV25-1 and TRBJ1-6): EADIYQTPRYLVIGTGKKITLECSQTMGHDKMYWYQQDPGMELHLIHYSYGVNSTEKGDLSSESTVSRIRTEHFPLTLESARPSHTSQYLCASRRTVDNSPLHFGNGTRLTVT.

The chain employs TRBV25-1 and TRBJ1-5; tentatively, D is TRBD1 (6 bases). Trimming stripped 1 base from V and 3 bases from J, with 10 bases between. The CDR3 covers 15 residues. Germline CDR1 is MGHDK and CDR2 is SYGVNS. The CDR3, as DNA: TGTGCCAGCAGTGAATGGGGGGGCTCCAATCAGCCCCAGCATTTT. This translates into CASSEWGGSNQPQHF. The full variable domain, completed using reference TRBV25-1 and TRBJ1-5, is EADIYQTPRYLVIGTGKKITLECSQTMGHDKMYWYQQDPGMELHLIHYSYGVNSTEKGDLSSESTVSRIRTEHFPLTLESARPSHTSQYLCASSEWGGSNQPQHFGDGTRLSIL.

This clonotype was seen a few times. The gene calls are TRBV7-2 and TRBJ2-6, with D unresolved. This CDR3 has 14 amino acids. CDR1 is SGHTA, CDR2 FQGNSA, per germline. Trimming removed 2 bases at V and 4 bases at J, with 6 bases between. The CDR3 protein is CASSLRPGANVLTF. CDR3 sequence (DNA): TGTGCCAGCAGCTTACGGCCCGGGGCCAACGTCCTGACTTTC.

The rearrangement joins TRBV28 to TRBJ1-4; no definite D call. Germline loops: CDR1 MDHEN, CDR2 SYDVKM. V lost 8 bases, J lost 6 bases, and 13 bases lay in between. This CDR3 is built from 13 residues. CDR3 DNA sequence: TGTGCCAGCCTCGGGGAGGTTCATGAAAAACTGTTTTTT. Protein sequence: CASLGEVHEKLFF.

This rearrangement joins TRBV24-1 to TRBJ2-5; 9 nucleotides align to TRBD1. The tail of the sequence fits TRBJ2-1 better, so the J call may be wrong. Germline CDR1 reads KGHDR; CDR2 reads SFDVKD. CDR3 size: 13 residues. CDR3 region: CATAGTGPNEQFF. CDR3 nucleotide sequence: TGTGCCACGGCCGGGACAGGGCCGAATGAGCAGTTCTTC.

This clonotype was seen a few times. The chain is built from TRBV29-1 and TRBJ1-1; D is unclear. CDR1 and CDR2 (germline): SQVTM, ANQGSEA. V was cut by 7 bases and J by 0 bases, with 12 bases left in between. There are 13 residues in the CDR3. The CDR3 region is CSACFGLNTEAFF. CDR3 nucleotides: TGCAGCGCCTGTTTTGGGTTGAACACTGAAGCTTTCTTT. Based on the CDR3 plus reference TRBV29-1 and TRBJ1-1, the full variable domain is SAVISQKPSRDICQRGTSLTIQCQVDSQVTMMFWYRQQPGQSLTLIATANQGSEATYESGFVIDKFPISRPNLTFSTLTVSNMSPEDSSIYLCSACFGLNTEAFFGQGTRLTVV.

The chain is built from TRBV24-1 and TRBJ1-2, with D uncertain. The CDR3 spans 15 residues. V lost 2 bases, J lost 5 bases, and 14 bases lay in between. CDR1 and CDR2 (germline): KGHDR, SFDVKD. The CDR3 DNA is TGTGCCACCAGTGATTCCCGATTCAGCCAGTATGGCTACACCTTC. Translating it yields CATSDSRFSQYGYTF.

This clonotype was recorded a few times. The chain uses TRBV7-8 and TRBJ2-1; no definite D call. This CDR3 is 17 amino acids long. CDR1 is SGHVS and CDR2 is FQNEAQ in the germline V gene. Trimming took 3 bases from V and 1 from J, leaving 16 bases between them. CDR3 in DNA: TGTGCCAGCAGCTTCAGTCCCCAAGGAAAATCCTACAATGAGCAGTTCTTC. Its protein product is CASSFSPQGKSYNEQFF. The entire variable domain, with the rest obtained from reference TRBV7-8 and TRBJ2-1, is as follows: GAGVSQSPRYKVAKRGQDVALRCDPISGHVSLFWYQQALGQGPEFLTYFQNEAQLDKSGLPSDRFFAERPEGSVSTLKIQRTQQEDSAVYLCASSFSPQGKSYNEQFFGPGTRLTVL.